Reported below is one T cell receptor beta chain. No antigen is known for it. The table came from immunoSEQ multiplex PCR; TCRdb's copy has only in-frame clones and leaves some out. The sample holds some 2.1 million clones, around 93% seen once. This record belongs to a study of shared clonotypes between healthy human individuals. Positively selected for CCR7, the CD45RO-negative cells used as naive CD8 cells excluded terminally differentiated effector memory CD45RA+ cells. The CDR3 consists of 15 residues. Germline V gives CDR1 SGDLS, CDR2 YYNGEE. The study, taken as a whole, reports: A reduction in generation probabilities was seen for non-shared clonotypes relative to those shared by all four donors. Few donors limited the genetic and exposure-history diversity represented.

This sequence originates from a man aged 18 to 29 in good health. Some clones in this sample may be carry-over from other donors' samples. The sequencing input was naive CD8+ T cells from PBMCs. V usage is TRBV9 and J usage is TRBJ2-5; D is perhaps TRBD2 (5 bases). The tail of the sequence fits TRBJ2-7 better, so the J call may be wrong. The CDR3 DNA follows: TGTGCCAGCAGCCCCGGCCGGGGAACAACCTACGAGCAGTACTTC. This codes for CASSPGRGTTYEQYF.